A single sample is the source of the 6 T cell receptor beta chains below, sequenced in a study of synovial regulatory T cells in juvenile arthritis. Repertoires were generated with immunoSEQ multiplex PCR, while TCRdb's copy carries only in-frame clones and drops some. This listing includes 8,000 to 10,000 clones. The sample taken for sequencing was Treg cells from blood. The subset was: remaining (HLA-DR-negative) circulating blood Treg cells. These TCRs come from a donor under 30 with juvenile idiopathic arthritis.

V is TRBV28 and J is TRBJ1-1. In germline, CDR1 is MDHEN, CDR2 SYDVKM. CDR3 length: 11 residues. No coding sequence is recorded. The CDR3 sequence: CASSLEGGAFF.

The V and J genes are TRBV6-1 and TRBJ1-3. The germline V gene encodes CDR1 MNHNS and CDR2 SASEGT. CDR3 length equals 15 residues. A DNA sequence was not provided. CDR3 residues: CASRPVRKGGNTIYF.

This rearrangement joins TRBV28 to TRBJ2-7. Germline CDR1 reads MDHEN; CDR2 reads SYDVKM. The CDR3 has 13 amino acids. DNA was not recorded. The CDR3 reads CASSFPAPYEQYF. Full variable domain (remainder filled in from reference TRBV28 and TRBJ2-7): DVKVTQSSRYLVKRTGEKVFLECVQDMDHENMFWYRQDPGLGLRLIYFSYDVKMKEKGDIPEGYSVSREKKERFSLILESASTNQTSMYLCASSFPAPYEQYFGPGTRLTVT.

The chain couples TRBV6-5 to TRBJ1-1. Germline values: CDR1 MNHEY, CDR2 SVGAGI. The CDR3 runs 13 residues. No DNA is listed. The CDR3 sequence: CASSYRGSWGAFF.

The chain is built from TRBV9 and TRBJ1-1; the TRBD1 assignment by TCRdb is unverifiable without DNA. The CDR3 spans 13 residues. A DNA sequence was not provided. Germline V gene sequence: CDR1 SGDLS, CDR2 YYNGEE. CDR3 sequence reads: CASSVVRQTEAFF.

The chain has TRBV5-6 and TRBJ1-2; the D call of TRBD1 rests on TCRdb alone, since no DNA is present to check it. The CDR3 totals 15 residues. DNA was not recorded. The germline V gene has CDR1 SGHDT and CDR2 YYEEEE. The CDR3 sequence is CASSLGQGFNYGYTF.